Listed below are T cell receptor beta chains from one sample, sequenced in a study of T-cell reconstitution after alpha-beta-depleted transplantation in children. MiXCR, run by TCRdb on the PCR reads, gives a single entry per CDR3 protein. Of about 500,000 distinct CDR3 sequences in the sample, approximately 30% are singletons; the top ten hold 2% to 2.5%. Source: PBMCs from the stem cell graft donor, taken from the stem cell graft. Receptor source: a human donor who donated a stem cell graft to a child with aplastic anemia. Both conserved end residues are trimmed from each CDR3. Each record gives: CDR3 length, V gene, CDR3 protein.

cdr3_length: 12; v_call: TRBV20-1; cdr3_aa: SARRTGRIGGYT
cdr3_length: 10; v_call: TRBV5-1; cdr3_aa: ASSSGGGTQY
cdr3_length: 13; v_call: TRBV27; cdr3_aa: ASSSRDRVNEKLF
cdr3_length: 13; v_call: TRBV11-2; cdr3_aa: ASSPYGGIGNTIY
cdr3_length: 12; v_call: TRBV3-1; cdr3_aa: ASSQGRLAGEQF
cdr3_length: 14; v_call: TRBV24-1; cdr3_aa: ATSEPSGSNTDTQY
cdr3_length: 11; v_call: TRBV19; cdr3_aa: ASSIYGGDGYT
cdr3_length: 13; v_call: TRBV12-5; cdr3_aa: ASGPGLARGDEQF
cdr3_length: 13; v_call: TRBV29-1; cdr3_aa: SVEAHLADYNEQF
cdr3_length: 9; v_call: TRBV20-1; cdr3_aa: SAGDGTEAF
cdr3_length: 15; v_call: TRBV5-6; cdr3_aa: ASSLLIWTGGTGELF
cdr3_length: 12; v_call: TRBV12-3/TRBV12-4; cdr3_aa: ASSWTGAGFTQY
cdr3_length: 11; v_call: TRBV6-1; cdr3_aa: ASSEKGGYEQY
cdr3_length: 11; v_call: TRBV19; cdr3_aa: ASSPAGKDGYT
cdr3_length: 13; v_call: TRBV15; cdr3_aa: ATSRPGRAPKKLF
cdr3_length: 13; v_call: TRBV6-1; cdr3_aa: ASSQGGHFTGELF
cdr3_length: 11; v_call: TRBV20-1; cdr3_aa: SASGPRNTEAF
cdr3_length: 11; v_call: TRBV20-1; cdr3_aa: SAERTGGPEAF
cdr3_length: 13; v_call: TRBV7-2; cdr3_aa: ASSLHRGKGDEQY
cdr3_length: 10; v_call: TRBV10-3; cdr3_aa: AISGTGREQF
cdr3_length: 15; v_call: TRBV7-2; cdr3_aa: ASSFSLAGFPGNEQF
cdr3_length: 12; v_call: TRBV27; cdr3_aa: ASSKLDSKETQY
cdr3_length: 11; v_call: TRBV6-1; cdr3_aa: ASTSQNPNEQF
cdr3_length: 14; v_call: TRBV20-1; cdr3_aa: SASLRTSGSTDTQY
cdr3_length: 14; v_call: TRBV28; cdr3_aa: ASSSSVSDSYNEQF
cdr3_length: 13; v_call: TRBV5-4; cdr3_aa: ASSPGHSAGSPLH
cdr3_length: 13; v_call: TRBV2; cdr3_aa: ASILRGGGANVLT
cdr3_length: 13; v_call: TRBV12-3/TRBV12-4; cdr3_aa: ASSFTGGNTGELF
cdr3_length: 15; v_call: TRBV20-1; cdr3_aa: SARDARKQGGNHGYT
cdr3_length: 13; v_call: TRBV7-9; cdr3_aa: ASSPGSRELSEQF
cdr3_length: 13; v_call: TRBV6-4; cdr3_aa: ASGPGLAGAGELF
cdr3_length: 12; v_call: TRBV12-3/TRBV12-4; cdr3_aa: ASSFSRQKTGYT
cdr3_length: 13; v_call: TRBV14; cdr3_aa: ASSRDRAVYNEQF
cdr3_length: 12; v_call: TRBV15; cdr3_aa: ATSSGTVYNEQF
cdr3_length: 11; v_call: TRBV6-5; cdr3_aa: ASSYGSNQPQH
cdr3_length: 12; v_call: TRBV12-3/TRBV12-4; cdr3_aa: ASSLREWNTEAF
cdr3_length: 12; v_call: TRBV5-1; cdr3_aa: ASSFGETYNEQF
cdr3_length: 13; v_call: TRBV5-1; cdr3_aa: ASSLDVLESNEQF
cdr3_length: 12; v_call: TRBV24-1; cdr3_aa: ATSDPSSWGGYT
cdr3_length: 11; v_call: TRBV2; cdr3_aa: ASRPSEADTQY
cdr3_length: 12; v_call: TRBV7-9; cdr3_aa: AVLGGGQNSPLH
cdr3_length: 11; v_call: TRBV10-3; cdr3_aa: AISEKGTDTQY
cdr3_length: 9; v_call: TRBV30; cdr3_aa: AWSVAETQY
cdr3_length: 14; v_call: TRBV15; cdr3_aa: ATSKGASGSQETQY
cdr3_length: 12; v_call: TRBV19; cdr3_aa: ASSAWTSGNEQY
cdr3_length: 14; v_call: TRBV10-2; cdr3_aa: ASSEPTAYSNQPQH
cdr3_length: 8; v_call: TRBV29-1; cdr3_aa: SVAYDEQF
cdr3_length: 12; v_call: TRBV5-1; cdr3_aa: ASSSTGTQETQY
cdr3_length: 14; v_call: TRBV6-2/TRBV6-3; cdr3_aa: ASSSRQGAGNTEAF
cdr3_length: 13; v_call: TRBV7-8; cdr3_aa: ASSLDGRAMQPQH
cdr3_length: 14; v_call: TRBV20-1; cdr3_aa: SARDRNSDRYNEQF
cdr3_length: 13; v_call: TRBV25-1; cdr3_aa: ASSGSGTANEKLF